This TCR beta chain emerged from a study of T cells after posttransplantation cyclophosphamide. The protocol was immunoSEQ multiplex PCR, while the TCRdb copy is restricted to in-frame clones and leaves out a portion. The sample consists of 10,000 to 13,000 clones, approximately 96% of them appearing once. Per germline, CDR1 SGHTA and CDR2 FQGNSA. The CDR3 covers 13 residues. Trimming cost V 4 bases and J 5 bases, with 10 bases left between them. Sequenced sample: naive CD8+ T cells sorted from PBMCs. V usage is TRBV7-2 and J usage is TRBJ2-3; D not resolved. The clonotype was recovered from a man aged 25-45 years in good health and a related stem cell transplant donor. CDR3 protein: CASSSQPRDTQYF. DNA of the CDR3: TGTGCCAGCAGCTCACAACCAAGAGATACGCAGTATTTT.